These T cell receptor beta chains were read from a single sample in a study of cytomegalovirus exposure and HLA in healthy donors. Here immunoSEQ multiplex PCR was the method, and the copy in TCRdb shows in-frame clones only, minus some. The table has fewer than 90,000 clones, almost 97% seen once; the top ten hold roughly 1.6%. Sequenced input: PBMCs. The receptors were gathered from a young man in good health and CMV-seropositive. Both conserved end residues are part of each CDR3. The D gene is left open where the match is weak. For some rows the clone size is stated as once, few or many, or as a class when expanded; others skip it.

size: once
D: TRBD1
J: TRBJ2-5
length: 15
V: TRBV12-5
CDR3: CASGFLPDRQETQYF
DNA: TGTGCTAGTGGTTTTCTGCCGGACAGGCAAGAGACCCAGTACTTC

size: NA
D: NA
J: TRBJ1-1
length: 15
V: TRBV5-1
CDR3: CASSLDRTTNTEAFF
DNA: TGCGCCAGCAGCTTGGACCGGACAACTAACACTGAAGCTTTCTTT

size: NA
D: NA
J: TRBJ2-1
length: 17
V: TRBV4-1
CDR3: CASSRALSPSSYNEQFF
DNA: TGCGCCAGCAGCAGAGCCTTAAGCCCGAGCTCCTACAATGAGCAGTTCTTC

size: NA
D: NA
J: TRBJ2-7
length: 10
V: TRBV6-1
CDR3: CASKRDEQYF
DNA: TGTGCCAGCAAGAGAGACGAGCAGTACTTC

size: NA
D: NA
J: TRBJ2-3
length: 14
V: TRBV7-9
CDR3: CASSLTGAADTQYF
DNA: TGTGCCAGCAGCCTGACTGGGGCCGCAGATACGCAGTATTTT

size: NA
D: TRBD1
J: TRBJ1-2
length: 16
V: TRBV19
CDR3: CASKLTVWDRVRGYTF
DNA: TGTGCCAGTAAGCTAACTGTTTGGGACAGGGTGCGCGGCTACACCTTC

size: NA
D: TRBD2
J: TRBJ2-7
length: 12
V: TRBV6-5
CDR3: CASRGGRDREYF
DNA: TGTGCCAGCAGGGGCGGGAGAGATCGAGAGTACTTC

size: NA
D: NA
J: TRBJ1-1
length: 15
V: TRBV9
CDR3: CASSVESRLNTEAFF
DNA: TGTGCCAGCAGCGTAGAGTCCAGGTTGAACACTGAAGCTTTCTTT

size: NA
D: TRBD2
J: TRBJ2-5
length: 14
V: TRBV11-2
CDR3: CASSSLAGQETQYF
DNA: TGTGCCAGCAGCTCCTTAGCGGGGCAAGAGACCCAGTACTTC

size: once
D: NA
J: TRBJ2-7
length: 14
V: TRBV28
CDR3: CASSLGRVSYEQYF
DNA: TGTGCCAGCAGTTTAGGCCGGGTCTCCTACGAGCAGTACTTC

size: NA
D: NA
J: TRBJ1-1
length: 11
V: TRBV29-1
CDR3: CSAATGSEAFF
DNA: TGCAGCGCTGCAACAGGGTCTGAAGCTTTCTTT

size: few
D: TRBD2
J: TRBJ2-5
length: 14
V: TRBV6-1
CDR3: CASSRLAGEETQYF
DNA: TGTGCCAGCAGCCGACTAGCGGGGGAAGAGACCCAGTACTTC

size: NA
D: TRBD1
J: TRBJ2-7
length: 14
V: TRBV2
CDR3: CASSDPGQGREQYF
DNA: TGTGCCAGCAGTGATCCGGGACAGGGCCGTGAGCAGTACTTC

size: NA
D: NA
J: TRBJ2-2
length: 14
V: TRBV4-2
CDR3: CASSQDGGFRELFF
DNA: TGTGCCAGCAGCCAAGACGGCGGGTTTCGGGAGCTGTTTTTT

size: few
D: TRBD1
J: TRBJ1-1
length: 15
V: TRBV27
CDR3: CASSRWDRVGTEAFF
DNA: TGTGCCAGCAGTCGATGGGACAGGGTAGGAACTGAAGCTTTCTTT

size: NA
D: NA
J: TRBJ2-4
length: 15
V: TRBV11-2
CDR3: CASRGLTLAKNIQYF
DNA: TGTGCCAGCAGGGGACTTACACTAGCCAAAAACATTCAGTACTTC

size: NA
D: TRBD2
J: TRBJ2-1
length: 15
V: TRBV5-1
CDR3: CASRLGLAPSNEQFF
DNA: TGCGCCAGCAGGTTGGGACTAGCGCCGAGCAATGAGCAGTTCTTC

size: NA
D: NA
J: TRBJ2-6
length: 13
V: TRBV10-3
CDR3: CAITPAGANVLTF
DNA: TGTGCCATTACCCCGGCTGGGGCCAACGTCCTGACTTTC

size: once
D: NA
J: TRBJ1-5
length: 14
V: TRBV7-9
CDR3: CASSLQGSNQPQHF
DNA: TGTGCCAGCAGCTTACAGGGGTCCAATCAGCCCCAGCATTTT

size: NA
D: NA
J: TRBJ1-4
length: 16
V: TRBV6-4
CDR3: CASSDSTRQPNEKLFF
DNA: TGTGCCAGCAGTGACTCTACCAGACAGCCTAATGAAAAACTGTTTTTT

size: NA
D: NA
J: TRBJ1-5
length: 15
V: TRBV5-1
CDR3: CASSLDGAVDQPQHF
DNA: TGCGCCAGCAGCTTGGATGGGGCGGTGGATCAGCCCCAGCATTTT

size: NA
D: NA
J: TRBJ2-5
length: 11
V: TRBV5-5
CDR3: CASSFRETQYF
DNA: TGTGCCAGCAGCTTTCGAGAGACCCAGTACTTC

size: once
D: TRBD2
J: TRBJ2-1
length: 15
V: TRBV6-6
CDR3: CASRSGTSGPNEQFF
DNA: TGTGCCAGCAGATCCGGGACTAGCGGGCCCAATGAGCAGTTCTTC

size: NA
D: NA
J: TRBJ2-1
length: 14
V: TRBV5-1
CDR3: CASSLVERNNEQFF
DNA: TGCGCCAGCAGCTTGGTGGAGCGGAACAATGAGCAGTTCTTC

size: NA
D: TRBD2
J: TRBJ2-5
length: 13
V: TRBV2
CDR3: CASSGTSQETQYF
DNA: TGTGCCAGTTCCGGGACTAGCCAAGAGACCCAGTACTTC

size: NA
D: NA
J: TRBJ2-7
length: 12
V: TRBV30
CDR3: CACRQLNYEQYF
DNA: TGTGCCTGCCGACAGTTGAACTACGAGCAGTACTTC

size: NA
D: NA
J: TRBJ1-2
length: 15
V: TRBV18
CDR3: CASSPVAEVLTSGTF
DNA: TGTGCCAGCTCACCAGTCGCAGAGGTTCTCACTTCGGGGACCTTC

size: NA
D: NA
J: TRBJ2-7
length: 14
V: TRBV12-2
CDR3: CASYRLAVFYEQYF
DNA: TGTGCAAGTTACCGACTAGCTGTATTCTACGAGCAGTACTTC

size: NA
D: NA
J: TRBJ2-7
length: 16
V: TRBV27
CDR3: CASSLSFAGGDYEQYF
DNA: TGTGCCAGCAGTTTATCGTTCGCGGGCGGAGACTACGAGCAGTACTTC

size: once
D: NA
J: TRBJ1-5
length: 14
V: TRBV7-2
CDR3: CASSPQGSNQPQHF
DNA: TGTGCCAGCAGCCCTCAGGGTAGCAATCAGCCCCAGCATTTT

size: few
D: NA
J: TRBJ2-2
length: 13
V: TRBV18
CDR3: CASSRSRDGELFF
DNA: TGTGCCAGCTCACGGTCTCGGGACGGGGAGCTGTTTTTT

size: NA
D: TRBD1
J: TRBJ1-2
length: 13
V: TRBV6-1
CDR3: CASRRTGNYGYTF
DNA: TGTGCCAGCCGGAGGACAGGGAACTATGGCTACACCTTC

size: NA
D: NA
J: TRBJ1-2
length: 13
V: TRBV18
CDR3: CASSPNRNYGYTF
DNA: TGTGCCAGCTCACCAAACAGGAACTATGGCTACACCTTC

size: NA
D: TRBD1
J: TRBJ2-1
length: 14
V: TRBV5-6
CDR3: CASSFGQGLGEQFF
DNA: TGTGCCAGCAGCTTCGGACAGGGATTGGGTGAGCAGTTCTTC

size: NA
D: TRBD1
J: TRBJ2-7
length: 15
V: TRBV5-1
CDR3: CASSLRPGQTYEQYF
DNA: TGCGCCAGCAGCTTAAGGCCGGGACAGACGTACGAGCAGTACTTC

size: NA
D: NA
J: TRBJ1-2
length: 12
V: TRBV28
CDR3: CASRSANYGYTF
DNA: TGTGCCAGCAGATCCGCTAACTATGGCTACACCTTC

size: NA
D: TRBD2
J: TRBJ2-1
length: 15
V: TRBV6-1
CDR3: CASSRLAGGPDEQFF
DNA: TGTGCCAGCAGCAGACTAGCGGGAGGGCCGGATGAGCAGTTCTTC

size: NA
D: TRBD1
J: TRBJ2-3
length: 14
V: TRBV28
CDR3: CASSSRGWGDTQYF
DNA: TGTGCCAGCAGTAGCAGGGGGTGGGGAGATACGCAGTATTTT

size: NA
D: NA
J: TRBJ1-5
length: 13
V: TRBV28
CDR3: CASSFPGNQPQHF
DNA: TGTGCCAGCAGTTTTCCTGGCAATCAGCCCCAGCATTTT

size: once
D: TRBD2
J: TRBJ2-3
length: 15
V: TRBV19
CDR3: CASSLRLANTDTQYF
DNA: TGTGCCAGTAGTTTAAGACTAGCGAACACAGATACGCAGTATTTT

size: NA
D: NA
J: TRBJ1-2
length: 14
V: TRBV7-2
CDR3: CASSLVGAVDGYTF
DNA: TGTGCCAGCAGCTTAGTAGGGGCAGTCGATGGCTACACCTTC

size: NA
D: TRBD1
J: TRBJ1-5
length: 17
V: TRBV6-1
CDR3: CASSEYIRTGHNQPQHF
DNA: TGTGCCAGCAGTGAATATATAAGGACAGGCCACAATCAGCCCCAGCATTTT

size: NA
D: NA
J: TRBJ1-1
length: 13
V: TRBV4-2
CDR3: CASSRTKNTEAFF
DNA: TGTGCCAGCAGCCGGACAAAGAACACTGAAGCTTTCTTT

size: NA
D: NA
J: TRBJ2-6
length: 16
V: TRBV7-9
CDR3: CASSPMERQGANVLTF
DNA: TGTGCCAGCAGCCCAATGGAACGACAGGGGGCCAACGTCCTGACTTTC

size: medium-sized
D: TRBD1
J: TRBJ2-1
length: 19
V: TRBV27
CDR3: CASSLSILETGGDYNEQFF
DNA: TGTGCCAGCAGTTTATCCATTTTGGAGACAGGGGGCGACTACAATGAGCAGTTCTTC

size: NA
D: TRBD1
J: TRBJ1-2
length: 13
V: TRBV4-1
CDR3: CASSQAGGRGYTF
DNA: TGCGCCAGCAGCCAAGCAGGGGGCCGTGGCTACACCTTC

size: NA
D: NA
J: TRBJ1-1
length: 14
V: TRBV5-1
CDR3: CASSLVAENTEAFF
DNA: TGCGCCAGCAGCTTGGTGGCAGAGAACACTGAAGCTTTCTTT

size: NA
D: NA
J: TRBJ1-5
length: 16
V: TRBV5-6
CDR3: CASSRGLLAGDQPQHF
DNA: TGTGCCAGCAGCCGAGGTTTACTGGCAGGGGATCAGCCCCAGCATTTT

size: once
D: NA
J: TRBJ2-5
length: 13
V: TRBV11-3
CDR3: CASSYAGSETQYF
DNA: TGTGCCAGCAGCTACGCAGGATCGGAGACCCAGTACTTC

size: NA
D: NA
J: TRBJ1-1
length: 14
V: TRBV19
CDR3: CASTPGTFNTEAFF
DNA: TGTGCCAGTACGCCCGGGACTTTCAACACTGAAGCTTTCTTT

size: NA
D: NA
J: TRBJ1-1
length: 18
V: TRBV5-4
CDR3: CASSLVGWYGLVGTEAFF
DNA: TGTGCCAGCAGCTTGGTCGGGTGGTACGGATTAGTTGGCACTGAAGCTTTCTTT

size: NA
D: NA
J: TRBJ2-2
length: 13
V: TRBV30
CDR3: CAWSVRGTGELFF
DNA: TGTGCCTGGAGTGTTCGCGGGACCGGGGAGCTGTTTTTT

size: NA
D: TRBD1
J: TRBJ2-7
length: 15
V: TRBV9
CDR3: CASSAFPGQSYEQYF
DNA: TGTGCCAGCAGCGCGTTCCCGGGACAGAGTTACGAGCAGTACTTC

size: NA
D: TRBD2
J: TRBJ2-5
length: 15
V: TRBV5-4
CDR3: CASSLTSGNQETQYF
DNA: TGTGCCAGCAGCTTGACTAGCGGGAACCAAGAGACCCAGTACTTC